This T cell receptor (beta chain) was sequenced in a study of T cell responses to AZD1222 COVID-19 vaccine. Study-level points and caveats: Repertoire sampling happened only post peak T cell response. The study found Spike-specific TCR breadth and depth rose after two AZD1222 doses.

The germline V and J ends were trimmed by 5 bases and 2 bases, with 13 bases remaining between them. Looked up from germline, CDR1 is SEHNR and CDR2 is FQNEAQ (reference sequence). The CDR3 is made up of 15 amino acids. Profiled with immunoSEQ multiplex PCR; TCRdb holds only in-frame clones, not every one. The data hold 90,000 to 100,000 clones, with about 81% observed a single time. On this clone: Its specificity is unknown.

The sequenced sample was peripheral blood, obtained 28 days after the second AZD1222 dose. The chain has TRBV7-9 and TRBJ2-1, with a weak D call TRBD2 (6 bases). The TCR was taken from an adult who received the AZD1222 COVID-19 vaccine. The CDR3 loop is CASSKSGDTYNEQFF. In nucleotides, the CDR3 is TGTGCCAGCAGCAAGTCGGGGGATACCTACAATGAGCAGTTCTTC.